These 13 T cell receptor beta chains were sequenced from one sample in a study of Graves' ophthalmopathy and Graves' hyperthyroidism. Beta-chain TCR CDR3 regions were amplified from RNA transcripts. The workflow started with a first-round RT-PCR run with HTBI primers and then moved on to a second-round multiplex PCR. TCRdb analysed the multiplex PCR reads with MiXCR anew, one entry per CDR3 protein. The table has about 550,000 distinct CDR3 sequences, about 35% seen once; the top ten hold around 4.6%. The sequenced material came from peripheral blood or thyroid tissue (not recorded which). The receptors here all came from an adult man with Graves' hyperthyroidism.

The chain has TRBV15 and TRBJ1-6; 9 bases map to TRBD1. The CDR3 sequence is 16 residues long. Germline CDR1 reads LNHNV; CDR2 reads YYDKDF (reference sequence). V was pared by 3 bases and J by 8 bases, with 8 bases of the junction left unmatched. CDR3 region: CATSSTGQGSHSPLHF. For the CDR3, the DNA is TGTGCCACCAGCAGTACTGGACAGGGGAGCCATTCACCCCTCCACTTT.

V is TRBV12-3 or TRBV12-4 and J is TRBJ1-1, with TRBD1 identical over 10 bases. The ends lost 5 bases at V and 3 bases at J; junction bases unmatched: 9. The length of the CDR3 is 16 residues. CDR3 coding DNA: TGTGCCAGCAGTCCGCGGACAGGGGGTTTCTACACTGAAGCTTTCTTT. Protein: CASSPRTGGFYTEAFF.

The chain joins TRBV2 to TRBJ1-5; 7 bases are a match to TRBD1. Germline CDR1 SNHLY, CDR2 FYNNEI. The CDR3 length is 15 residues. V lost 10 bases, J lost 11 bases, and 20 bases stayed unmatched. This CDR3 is CANSLQQGMRETQHF. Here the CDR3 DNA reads TGTGCCAACTCCCTCCAACAGGGGATGCGGGAGACCCAGCATTTT.

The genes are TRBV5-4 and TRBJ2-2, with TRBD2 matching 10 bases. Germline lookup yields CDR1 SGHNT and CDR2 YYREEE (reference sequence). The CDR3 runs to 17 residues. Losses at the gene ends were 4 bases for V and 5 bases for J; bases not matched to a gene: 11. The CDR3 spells CASSLQTGLARTGELFF. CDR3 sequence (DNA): TGTGCCAGCAGCCTGCAAACGGGACTAGCGAGGACCGGGGAGCTGTTTTTT.

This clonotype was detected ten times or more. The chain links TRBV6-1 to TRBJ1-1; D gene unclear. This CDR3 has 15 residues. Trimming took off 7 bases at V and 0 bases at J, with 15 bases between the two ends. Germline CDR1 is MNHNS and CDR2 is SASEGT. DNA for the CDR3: TGTGCCAGCACCCTTAGGTCTGGGGTGAACACTGAAGCTTTCTTT. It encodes CASTLRSGVNTEAFF.

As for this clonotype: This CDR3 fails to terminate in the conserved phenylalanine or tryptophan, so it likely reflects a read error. The CDR3 DNA reads as TGTGCCAGCAGCCAGACGGGTCATGGCTACACCCTC. Translated: CASSQTGHGYTL. The chain combines TRBV11-3 with TRBJ1-2; no clear D gene. The CDR3 runs 12 residues. Germline V gene lookup returns CDR1 SGHNT and CDR2 YENEEA. V lost 5 bases to trimming and J lost 6 bases, with 10 bases between them.

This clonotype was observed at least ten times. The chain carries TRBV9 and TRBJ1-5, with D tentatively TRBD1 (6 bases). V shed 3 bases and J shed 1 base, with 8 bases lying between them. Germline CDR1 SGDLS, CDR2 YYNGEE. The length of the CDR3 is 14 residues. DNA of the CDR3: TGTGCCAGCAGCGCTCAGGGGAGCAATCAGCCCCAGCATTTT. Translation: CASSAQGSNQPQHF.

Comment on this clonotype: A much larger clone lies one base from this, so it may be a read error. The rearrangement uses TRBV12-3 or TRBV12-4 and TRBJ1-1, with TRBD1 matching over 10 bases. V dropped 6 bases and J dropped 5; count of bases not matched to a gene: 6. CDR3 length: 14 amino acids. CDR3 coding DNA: TGTGCCAGCAGGACAGGGGGCGCGCTTACTGAAGCTTTCTTT. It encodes CASRTGGALTEAFF.

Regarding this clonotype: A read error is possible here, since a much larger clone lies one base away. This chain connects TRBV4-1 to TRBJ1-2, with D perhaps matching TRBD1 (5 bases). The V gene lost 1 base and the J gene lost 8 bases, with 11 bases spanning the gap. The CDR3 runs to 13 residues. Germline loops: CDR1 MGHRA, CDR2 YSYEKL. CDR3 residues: CASSQVAGLGYTF. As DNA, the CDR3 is TGCGCCAGCAGCCAAGTGGCAGGGCTCGGCTACACCTTC.

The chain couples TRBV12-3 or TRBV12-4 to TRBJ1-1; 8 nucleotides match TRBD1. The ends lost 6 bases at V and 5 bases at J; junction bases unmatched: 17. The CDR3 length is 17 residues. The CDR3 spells CASRGLGRGQYYTEAFF. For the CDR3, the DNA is TGTGCCAGCAGGGGTCTCGGCAGGGGGCAGTATTATACTGAAGCTTTCTTT.

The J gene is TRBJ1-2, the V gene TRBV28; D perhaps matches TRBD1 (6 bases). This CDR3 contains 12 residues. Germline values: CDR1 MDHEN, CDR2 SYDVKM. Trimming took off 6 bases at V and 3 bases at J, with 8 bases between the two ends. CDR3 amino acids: CASRGADYGYTF. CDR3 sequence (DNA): TGTGCCAGCAGGGGGGCGGACTATGGCTACACCTTC.

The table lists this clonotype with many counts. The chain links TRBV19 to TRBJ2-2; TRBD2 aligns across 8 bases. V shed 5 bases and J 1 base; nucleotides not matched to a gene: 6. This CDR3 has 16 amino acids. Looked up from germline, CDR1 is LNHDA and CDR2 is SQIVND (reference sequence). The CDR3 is CASSALSGRNTGELFF. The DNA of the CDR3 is TGTGCCAGTAGTGCCCTAAGCGGGAGGAACACCGGGGAGCTGTTTTTT. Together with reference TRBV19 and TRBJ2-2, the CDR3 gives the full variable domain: DGGITQSPKYLFRKEGQNVTLSCEQNLNHDAMYWYRQDPGQGLRLIYYSQIVNDFQKGDIAEGYSVSREKKESFPLTVTSAQKNPTAFYLCASSALSGRNTGELFFGEGSRLTVL.

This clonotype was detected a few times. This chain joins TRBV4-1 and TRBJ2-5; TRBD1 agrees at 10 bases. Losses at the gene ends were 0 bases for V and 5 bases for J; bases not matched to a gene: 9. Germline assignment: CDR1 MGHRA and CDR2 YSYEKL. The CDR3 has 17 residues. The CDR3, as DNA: TGCGCCAGCAGCCAAGATATGACAGGGGGCGTTTTGGAGACCCAGTACTTC. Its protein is CASSQDMTGGVLETQYF.